These 11 T cell receptor beta chains share one sample of origin, sequenced in a study of beta chain features in type 1 diabetes. Reverse transcribing all isolated RNA meant expressed TCRB transcripts were sequenced. The repertoire was sequenced with immunoSEQ multiplex PCR; TCRdb's copy has only in-frame clones and lacks some. The sample consists of about 250,000 clones, around an eighth of them appearing once. Sequenced: naive CD4+ T cells from blood. Receptors were obtained from a middle-aged woman in good health.

The table lists this clone with a few counts. One end of the junction fails to match germline, which may point to a read error. The CDR3 sequence is CASSLVFGGFGHF. CDR3 DNA sequence: TGTGCCAGCAGCTTAGTCTTCGGGGGATTCGGACATTTT. The rearrangement uses TRBV11-2 and TRBJ1-3; possible D gene TRBD1, 5 bases. Germline V gene lookup returns CDR1 SGHAT and CDR2 FQNNGV. The CDR3 is 13 amino acids.

This clone was counted a few times. The CDR3: CASVRGLAASSYNEQFF. DNA for the CDR3: TGTGCCAGTGTAAGGGGACTAGCGGCGAGCTCCTACAATGAGCAGTTCTTC. This rearrangement joins TRBV9 to TRBJ2-1; TRBD2 agrees at 11 bases. Trimming took 8 bases from V and 0 from J; bases not matched to a gene: 10. The germline gives CDR1 SGDLS, CDR2 YYNGEE. The CDR3 length is 17 residues. Using reference TRBV9 and TRBJ2-1 for the parts outside the CDR3, the full variable domain is DSGVTQTPKHLITATGQRVTLRCSPRSGDLSVYWYQQSLDQGLQFLIQYYNGEERAKGNILERFSAQQFPDLHSELNLSSLELGDSALYFCASVRGLAASSYNEQFFGPGTRLTVL.

This clone was observed a handful of times. This sequence joins TRBV7-2 and TRBJ2-6, with 9 bases identical to TRBD1. V gave up 5 bases and J gave up 2 bases; unmatched junction bases: 4. CDR1 and CDR2 from the germline V gene are SGHTA and FQGNSA. This CDR3 has 16 amino acids. CDR3 amino acids: CASSEQGATGANVLTF. CDR3 DNA: TGTGCCAGCAGCGAACAGGGGGCAACTGGGGCCAACGTCCTGACTTTC. The full variable domain, completed using reference TRBV7-2 and TRBJ2-6, is GAGVSQSPSNKVTEKGKDVELRCDPISGHTALYWYRQSLGQGLEFLIYFQGNSAPDKSGLPSDRFSAERTGGSVSTLTIQRTQQEDSAVYLCASSEQGATGANVLTFGAGSRLTVL.

The chain links TRBV27 to TRBJ1-6; 9 bases map to TRBD1. Per the germline V gene, CDR1 is MNHEY and CDR2 is SMNVEV (reference sequence). Losses at the gene ends were 3 bases for V and 8 bases for J; bases not matched to a gene: 5. The CDR3 is 15 amino acids. In DNA, the CDR3 is TGTGCCAGCAGTTTCTCGGGACAGGGCTATTCACCCCTCCACTTT. This encodes CASSFSGQGYSPLHF.

The V and J genes are TRBV5-3 and TRBJ2-2; D perhaps matches TRBD2 (5 bases). TRBV5-3 is an ORF for which the function is uncertain. V was trimmed by 3 bases and J by 1 base, leaving 13 bases between them. There are 16 residues in the CDR3. This CDR3 reads CARSSGPSMNTGELFF. In DNA, the CDR3 is TGTGCCAGAAGCTCTGGTCCTAGCATGAACACCGGGGAGCTGTTTTTT.

The V gene is TRBV2, the J gene TRBJ2-7, with 9 bases matching TRBD1. The V and J ends lost 6 bases and 2 bases, in that order; junction bases with no gene match: 8. The germline CDR1 and CDR2 sequences are SNHLY and FYNNEI. The CDR3 totals 15 residues. The CDR3 DNA sequence: TGTGCCAGCAGATACCCGGGACAGGGCACCTACGAGCAGTACTTC. Amino acids: CASRYPGQGTYEQYF.

In this sample, this clone turned up a few times. The chain links TRBV9 to TRBJ2-2; possible D gene TRBD2, 6 bases. Between the trimmed V and J ends, which lost 0 bases and 2 bases, there was a span of 11 bases. The CDR3 length is 16 residues. The germline gives CDR1 SGDLS, CDR2 YYNGEE. The CDR3 coding sequence is TGTGCCAGCAGCGTAGACCCGGGGACTAACACCGGGGAGCTGTTTTTT. This gives the protein CASSVDPGTNTGELFF.

This clone showed up just a few times. The gene calls are TRBV27 and TRBJ1-5; D perhaps matches TRBD1 (5 bases). Deletions cut 4 bases from V and 3 bases from J, with 19 bases between. Germline V lookup: CDR1 MNHEY, CDR2 SMNVEV (reference sequence). CDR3 size: 17 residues. DNA for the CDR3: TGTGCCAGCAGTTCCAAAGGACGGGGGGTGGCCAATCAGCCCCAGCATTTT. Its protein product is CASSSKGRGVANQPQHF.

The J gene is TRBJ2-1, the V gene TRBV6-1; D remains unclear. This CDR3 region has 11 residues. Between the trimmed V and J ends, which lost 5 bases and 9 bases, there was a span of 8 bases. The germline V gene encodes CDR1 MNHNS and CDR2 SASEGT. The DNA for the CDR3 is TGTGCCAGCAGTCCCCTTGTTGAGCAGTTCTTC. It is translated as CASSPLVEQFF.

V and J are TRBV7-9 and TRBJ2-3; D is possibly TRBD1 (6 bases). The germline V and J ends were trimmed by 5 bases and 1 base, with 7 bases remaining between them. Germline V gives CDR1 SEHNR, CDR2 FQNEAQ (reference sequence). The CDR3 contains 13 residues. In DNA form, the CDR3 reads TGTGCCAGCAGCCCAGGGGGCACAGATACGCAGTATTTT. Residues: CASSPGGTDTQYF.

The chain uses TRBV9 and TRBJ2-3; TRBD2 aligns across 9 bases. The CDR3 is 17 amino acids. CDR1 is SGDLS and CDR2 is YYNGEE in the germline V gene. V lost 0 bases to trimming and J lost 5 bases; unmatched junction nucleotides: 10. CDR3 sequence reads: CASSVAAGGVPGDTQYF. CDR3 coding DNA: TGTGCCAGCAGCGTAGCAGCGGGGGGCGTTCCGGGAGATACGCAGTATTTT.